This passage covers 30 T cell receptor beta chains from one sample sequenced in a study of cytomegalovirus exposure and HLA in healthy donors. It was with 60 Vbeta and 13 Jbeta primers that the PCR ran. Profiled with immunoSEQ multiplex PCR; TCRdb holds only in-frame clones, not every one. The sample yields tens of thousands of clones, approximately 79% seen once. Material: PBMCs. The receptors originated from a woman aged 25 to 45 in good health and CMV-seropositive.

The chain has TRBV5-1 and TRBJ2-4, with 11 bases fitting TRBD1. Unmatched junction bases numbered 3, after V lost 4 bases and J lost 6 bases. The germline V gene has CDR1 SGHRS and CDR2 YFSETQ. The CDR3 extends over 14 amino acids. CDR3 region: CASSEGQGGNIQYF. The CDR3 DNA is TGCGCCAGCAGCGAGGGACAGGGGGGAAACATTCAGTACTTC. The full variable domain, its missing parts supplied by reference TRBV5-1 and TRBJ2-4, is KAGVTQTPRYLIKTRGQQVTLSCSPISGHRSVSWYQQTPGQGLQFLFEYFSETQRNKGNFPGRFSGRQFSNSRSEMNVSTLELGDSALYLCASSEGQGGNIQYFGAGTRLSVL.

The V and J genes are TRBV4-1 and TRBJ2-1; 10 nucleotides match TRBD2. Germline V gene data show CDR1 as MGHRA and CDR2 as YSYEKL. V shed 3 bases, J shed 3 bases, and the junction held 5 bases outside the gene matches. There are 16 residues in the CDR3. CDR3 loop: CASSQPGTSVYNEQFF. The CDR3 DNA follows: TGCGCCAGCAGCCAGCCCGGGACTAGCGTCTACAATGAGCAGTTCTTC.

The rearrangement links TRBV28 to TRBJ1-2; D gene ambiguous. The ends were cut back, 7 bases at V and 4 bases at J, with 13 bases in the middle. CDR1 MDHEN and CDR2 SYDVKM come from the germline V gene. The CDR3 totals 13 residues. The chain's CDR3 is CASTSVSSYGYTF. CDR3 sequence (DNA): TGTGCCAGCACCTCCGTCTCTAGCTATGGCTACACCTTC.

The CDR3 protein is CASTPPTGVYEQYF. Written as DNA, the CDR3 is TGTGCCAGCACCCCTCCCACGGGAGTCTACGAGCAGTACTTC. The J gene is TRBJ2-7, the V gene TRBV5-6; weak D call: TRBD2 (6 bases). Trimming shortened V by 6 bases and J by 3 bases, and 16 bases separated the two germline ends. The CDR3 consists of 14 residues. Germline V gene data show CDR1 as SGHDT and CDR2 as YYEEEE.

J is TRBJ2-1 and V is TRBV11-2; 13 bases line up with TRBD2. J lost 7 bases, V lost 1 base, and 10 bases had no gene match. Germline CDR1 and CDR2: SGHAT and FQNNGV. The length of the CDR3 is 18 residues. This CDR3 reads CASSLGTSGGAAPNEQFF. CDR3 bases: TGTGCCAGCAGCTTAGGTACTAGCGGGGGGGCCGCGCCTAATGAGCAGTTCTTC.

The CDR3 here is CASSVRTENGELFF. The CDR3 DNA is TGTGCCAGCAGCGTAAGGACAGAGAACGGGGAGCTGTTTTTT. This chain joins TRBV9 and TRBJ2-2, with D possibly being TRBD1 (6 bases). CDR1 and CDR2 from the germline V gene are SGDLS and YYNGEE. The CDR3 sequence is 14 residues long. V was trimmed by 1 base and J by 7 bases, leaving 11 bases between them.

V is TRBV5-4 and J is TRBJ2-3, with TRBD2 identical over 8 bases. The trim removed 5 bases at V and 6 bases at J, leaving 8 bases unmatched. CDR3 length: 14 residues. In germline, CDR1 is SGHNT, CDR2 YYREEE (reference sequence). CDR3 amino acids: CASSPGLGPDTQYF. CDR3 coding DNA: TGTGCCAGCAGTCCGGGACTAGGCCCGGATACGCAGTATTTT.

This chain joins TRBV11-2 and TRBJ1-1, with 9 positions matching TRBD1. Germline V gives CDR1 SGHAT, CDR2 FQNNGV. CDR3 length: 15 amino acids. With 5 bases clipped from V and 4 bases from J, the junction kept 8 bases outside the gene matches. CDR3 nucleotides: TGTGCCAGCAGCCCGATACAGGGGGCGGGCACTGAAGCTTTCTTT. Residues: CASSPIQGAGTEAFF.

This clone was counted between two and nine times. The chain couples TRBV6-5 to TRBJ1-4, with D tentatively TRBD1 (6 bases). The CDR3 is 15 residues long. CDR1 is MNHEY and CDR2 is SVGAGI in the germline V gene. Trimming stripped 5 bases from V and 4 bases from J, with 14 bases between. CDR3 sequence (DNA): TGTGCCAGCAGTCAACGGACAGTCTTTAATGAAAAACTGTTTTTT. This codes for CASSQRTVFNEKLFF.

This sequence joins TRBV27 and TRBJ2-2, with D possibly TRBD2 on 5 matching bases. V gave up 6 bases and J gave up 4 bases, with 12 bases separating them. Germline CDR1 MNHEY, CDR2 SMNVEV (reference sequence). The CDR3 totals 14 residues. The CDR3 nucleotides are TGTGCCAGCAGCCCAAGGAGGAGCACCGGGGAGCTGTTTTTT. Protein sequence: CASSPRRSTGELFF.

This chain connects TRBV15 to TRBJ2-3; TRBD1 is a possible D gene (6 bases). This CDR3 spans 15 amino acids. Between the trimmed V and J ends, which lost 1 base and 0 bases, there was a span of 8 bases. In germline, CDR1 is LNHNV, CDR2 YYDKDF (reference sequence). The CDR3 DNA follows: TGTGCCACCAGCAGAGCAGGACAGAGCACAGATACGCAGTATTTT. It specifies CATSRAGQSTDTQYF.

This sequence joins TRBV19 and TRBJ1-2; 10 bases match TRBD1. CDR1 LNHDA and CDR2 SQIVND come from the germline V gene (reference sequence). V lost 2 bases to trimming and J lost 8 bases; unmatched junction nucleotides: 8. The CDR3 loop spans 15 amino acids. The CDR3 spells CASSISGQGKRGYTF. CDR3 DNA: TGTGCCAGTAGTATATCGGGACAGGGGAAACGGGGCTACACCTTC.

The chain links TRBV15 to TRBJ1-4, with TRBD1 as a possible D gene (5 bases). This CDR3 is 14 amino acids long. V was trimmed by 5 bases and J by 2 bases, leaving 9 bases between them. Germline assignment: CDR1 LNHNV and CDR2 YYDKDF (reference sequence). CDR3 protein: CATSPGGTNEKLFF. The CDR3 nucleotides read TGTGCCACCAGCCCCGGGGGTACTAATGAAAAACTGTTTTTT.

The J gene is TRBJ1-1, the V gene TRBV7-9; D unresolved. Trimming pared 10 bases from V and 6 bases from J, leaving 15 bases between. The CDR3 has 12 amino acids. Germline CDR1 is SEHNR and CDR2 is FQNEAQ (reference sequence). Here the CDR3 reads CATTRIYAEAFF. In DNA, the CDR3 is TGTGCCACCACCCGAATCTACGCTGAAGCTTTCTTT. The full variable domain, rest sourced from reference TRBV7-9 and TRBJ1-1, is DTGVSQNPRHKITKRGQNVTFRCDPISEHNRLYWYRQTLGQGPEFLTYFQNEAQLEKSRLLSDRFSAERPKGSFSTLEIQRTEQGDSAMYLCATTRIYAEAFFGQGTRLTVV.

The chain is built from TRBV6-5 and TRBJ2-7; D uncertain. CDR3 length: 11 amino acids. The germline CDR1 and CDR2 sequences are MNHEY and SVGAGI. Trimming removed 5 bases at V and 4 bases at J, with 6 bases between. The CDR3 sequence is CASSNIYEQYF. The CDR3 coding sequence is TGTGCCAGCAGTAATATATACGAGCAGTACTTC.

V usage is TRBV5-1 and J usage is TRBJ1-2; D is perhaps TRBD1 (6 bases). This CDR3 spans 14 amino acids. The germline V and J ends were trimmed by 0 bases and 6 bases, with 12 bases remaining between them. Germline V gene sequence: CDR1 SGHRS, CDR2 YFSETQ. CDR3 protein: CASSLGDIQHGYTF. The CDR3 bases are TGCGCCAGCAGCTTGGGGGACATACAGCATGGCTACACCTTC.

The chain joins TRBV2 to TRBJ1-5; TRBD1 matches 7 bases. The CDR3 extends over 14 amino acids. CDR1 SNHLY and CDR2 FYNNEI come from the germline V gene. The V segment lost 5 bases and the J segment 7 bases; nucleotides outside the gene matches: 8. In DNA form, the CDR3 reads TGTGCCAGCAGTTCACAGGGGTTTGGGCAGCCCCAGCATTTT. Translated, it gives CASSSQGFGQPQHF.

The rearrangement uses TRBV10-2 and TRBJ2-7, with D perhaps TRBD1 (6 bases). V was pared by 4 bases and J by 4 bases, with 11 bases between. Per germline, CDR1 WSHSY and CDR2 SAAADI. The CDR3 extends over 13 amino acids. The CDR3: CASSVDRGYEQYF. The CDR3 DNA reads as TGCGCCAGCAGTGTGGACAGAGGTTACGAGCAGTACTTC.

In this sample, this clone turned up once. The J gene is TRBJ2-2, the V gene TRBV19; D gene ambiguous. There are 12 residues in the CDR3. V lost 3 bases and J 5 bases, leaving 4 bases between the germline ends. Germline CDR1 reads LNHDA; CDR2 reads SQIVND (reference sequence). CDR3 residues: CASSIGTGELFF. Here the CDR3 DNA reads TGTGCCAGTAGTATCGGGACCGGGGAGCTGTTTTTT.

V gene TRBV6-5 combines with J gene TRBJ2-2, with D unclear. CDR1 and CDR2 (germline): MNHEY, SVGAGI. The CDR3 runs 15 residues. Trimming took off 0 bases at V and 1 base at J, with 6 bases between the two ends. The CDR3 reads CASSYSPGNTGELFF. The CDR3 region has the DNA TGTGCCAGCAGTTACTCGCCAGGGAACACCGGGGAGCTGTTTTTT.

V gene TRBV4-1 combines with J gene TRBJ2-3, with a weak D call TRBD1 (6 bases). Trimming pared 3 bases from V and 6 bases from J, leaving 19 bases between. The length of the CDR3 is 16 residues. CDR1 and CDR2 (germline): MGHRA, YSYEKL. Here the CDR3 reads CASSQDSIIMMDTQYF. CDR3 nucleotides: TGCGCCAGCAGCCAGGACAGCATAATAATGATGGATACGCAGTATTTT.

This chain joins TRBV28 and TRBJ2-7; 9 bases line up with TRBD1. Germline CDR1 MDHEN, CDR2 SYDVKM. The CDR3 covers 14 residues. J lost 6 bases, V lost 5 bases, and 8 bases had no gene match. CDR3 bases: TGTGCCAGCAGTCTGGGACAGGGAGGCTCCGAGCAGTACTTC. Translating it yields CASSLGQGGSEQYF.

The J gene is TRBJ2-2, the V gene TRBV19; weak D call: TRBD1 (5 bases). The CDR3 loop spans 14 amino acids. Germline V lookup: CDR1 LNHDA, CDR2 SQIVND (reference sequence). V dropped 10 bases and J dropped 6 bases, with 18 bases sitting between them. CDR3 coding DNA: TGTGCCACCACCAACCAAGGGGAATCCGGGGAGCTGTTTTTT. This encodes CATTNQGESGELFF.

The J gene is TRBJ2-1, the V gene TRBV6-1; 8 nucleotides align to TRBD1. Germline CDR1 and CDR2: MNHNS and SASEGT. This CDR3 has 15 amino acids. V shed 6 bases, J shed 0 bases, and the junction held 4 bases outside the gene matches. CDR3: CASRLDRVSYNEQFF. For the CDR3, the DNA is TGTGCCAGCAGACTGGACAGGGTCTCCTACAATGAGCAGTTCTTC.

V and J are TRBV7-8 and TRBJ2-1, with 11 bases fitting TRBD1. Germline lookup yields CDR1 SGHVS and CDR2 FQNEAQ. Trimming at V came to 1 base and at J to 7 bases, leaving 9 bases not matched to a gene. The CDR3 has 17 residues. The CDR3 protein is CASSLVLGQGDRNEQFF. The CDR3 nucleotides read TGTGCCAGCAGCTTAGTTTTGGGACAGGGGGATAGGAATGAGCAGTTCTTC.

The rearrangement links TRBV9 to TRBJ2-2, with 8 positions matching TRBD1. CDR1 and CDR2 from the germline V gene are SGDLS and YYNGEE. The CDR3 spans 16 residues. V lost 3 bases, J lost 1 base, and 5 bases stayed unmatched. This CDR3 is CASSAPGTGNTGELFF. The CDR3 bases are TGTGCCAGCAGCGCCCCCGGGACAGGGAACACCGGGGAGCTGTTTTTT.

V and J are TRBV29-1 and TRBJ1-5; tentative D call: TRBD1 (5 bases). The CDR3 is made up of 12 amino acids. V was clipped by 4 bases and J by 5 bases, with 9 bases between them. CDR1 is SQVTM and CDR2 is ANQGSEA in the germline V gene. CDR3 bases: TGCAGCGTTGGGGCCAGGGATCAGCCCCAGCATTTT. Its protein is CSVGARDQPQHF.

This clone was counted between two and nine times. The chain has TRBV7-3 and TRBJ1-1; the D gene is possibly TRBD1 (5 bases). This CDR3 spans 15 amino acids. CDR1 is SGHTA, CDR2 FQGTGA, per germline. The V end was cut by 1 base, the J end by 1 base, with 10 bases between. CDR3 residues: CASSLNGGGNTEAFF. CDR3 in DNA: TGTGCCAGCAGCTTAAATGGGGGGGGGAACACTGAAGCTTTCTTT.

There are a few counts of this clone. The chain has TRBV6-5 and TRBJ2-7; D gene ambiguous. CDR3 length: 15 amino acids. Germline loops: CDR1 MNHEY, CDR2 SVGAGI. Between the trimmed V and J ends, which lost 0 bases and 2 bases, there was a span of 11 bases. The CDR3 DNA reads as TGTGCCAGCAGTTACTCCAACACCTTTGCCTACGAGCAGTACTTC. Amino acids: CASSYSNTFAYEQYF.

The genes are TRBV28 and TRBJ2-7, with TRBD2 identical over 8 bases. Trimming took 3 bases from V and 7 from J; bases not matched to a gene: 8. The CDR3 runs 14 residues. Germline V lookup: CDR1 MDHEN, CDR2 SYDVKM. CDR3 DNA: TGTGCCAGCAGTTTCCCGGGAGGGCCGGGGGAGCAGTACTTC. Its translation: CASSFPGGPGEQYF.